One and the same sample provided the 28 T cell receptor beta chains below, sequenced in a study of control samples from healthy donors and cancer patients. The repertoire was sequenced with immunoSEQ multiplex PCR; TCRdb's copy has only in-frame clones and lacks some. In the table there are about 120,000 clones, over 85% of which are singletons. Sequenced input: blood. These receptors all stem from a young man in good health.

The chain is built from TRBV29-1 and TRBJ2-7, with D possibly TRBD1 on 6 matching bases. Trimming left V 6 bases short and J 6 bases short, with 15 bases between. The CDR3 sequence is 12 residues long. The germline gives CDR1 SQVTM, CDR2 ANQGSEA. In nucleotides, the CDR3 is TGCAGCGTCACAGGGAAATCTGGCGAGCAGTACTTC. It codes for CSVTGKSGEQYF.

The gene calls are TRBV10-3 and TRBJ2-3, with a weak D call TRBD1 (5 bases). V was clipped by 11 bases and J by 6 bases, with 9 bases between them. The germline V gene has CDR1 ENHRY and CDR2 SYGVKD. The CDR3 runs 10 residues. CDR3 DNA sequence: TGTGCCGTTAAGGGGGATACGCAGTATTTT. Translation gives CAVKGDTQYF.

This rearrangement joins TRBV7-7 to TRBJ2-5, with D possibly matching TRBD2 (5 bases). The V gene lost 2 bases and the J gene lost 1 base, with 8 bases spanning the gap. The CDR3 covers 14 residues. Germline V gene data show CDR1 as SSHAT and CDR2 as FNYEAQ (reference sequence). The CDR3 nucleotides are TGTGCCAGCAGCTTACCCGGGGTCCAAGAGACCCAGTACTTC. It codes for CASSLPGVQETQYF. The full variable domain, rest sourced from reference TRBV7-7 and TRBJ2-5, is GAGVSQSPRYKVTKRGQDVTLRCDPISSHATLYWYQQALGQGPEFLTYFNYEAQPDKSGLPSDRFSAERPEGSISTLTIQRTEQRDSAMYRCASSLPGVQETQYFGPGTRLLVL.

V is TRBV10-2 and J is TRBJ2-7, with 7 positions matching TRBD2. The ends lost 3 bases at V and 1 base at J; junction bases unmatched: 3. The CDR3 is 14 amino acids. Germline values: CDR1 WSHSY, CDR2 SAAADI. Here the CDR3 reads CASSDSGGSYEQYV. In DNA, the CDR3 is TGCGCCAGCAGTGACTCCGGGGGGTCCTACGAGCAGTACGTC.

This clone was detected once. V gene TRBV25-1 combines with J gene TRBJ1-6; D not resolved. This CDR3 has 12 residues. Trimming left V 2 bases short and J 8 bases short, with 4 bases between. CDR1 is MGHDK and CDR2 is SYGVNS in the germline V gene. The CDR3 DNA reads as TGTGCCAGCAGTGAAGGGTATTCACCCCTCCACTTT. Its translation is CASSEGYSPLHF.

This sequence joins TRBV10-3 and TRBJ1-1; 7 nucleotides match TRBD1. Losses at the gene ends were 10 bases for V and 1 base for J; bases not matched to a gene: 6. The V gene's germline CDR1 is ENHRY and CDR2 SYGVKD. This CDR3 spans 13 amino acids. As DNA, the CDR3 is TGTGCCACCTCGACAGGGTCGAACACTGAAGCTTTCTTT. It specifies CATSTGSNTEAFF.

The CDR3 region is CASRLVGAGSPLHF. DNA for the CDR3: TGTGCCAGCAGGCTGGTGGGGGCCGGGTCACCCCTCCACTTT. This chain uses TRBV7-8 with TRBJ1-6, with a weak D call TRBD1 (6 bases). From germline, CDR1 is SGHVS and CDR2 FQNEAQ. V was clipped by 6 bases and J by 10 bases, with 16 bases between them. The CDR3 extends over 14 amino acids.

V gene TRBV9 combines with J gene TRBJ1-3; D possibly corresponds to TRBD1 (6 bases). The CDR3 has 17 amino acids. Germline V CDR1 and CDR2: SGDLS, YYNGEE. The ends were cut back, 0 bases at V and 1 base at J, with 14 bases in the middle. The CDR3 region is CASSVGPGALSGNTIYF. CDR3 coding DNA: TGTGCCAGCAGCGTAGGCCCAGGGGCCCTTTCTGGAAACACCATATATTTT.

The V gene is TRBV2, the J gene TRBJ1-4; D remains unclear. V lost 6 bases and J lost 4, with 12 bases in between. CDR1 and CDR2 from the germline V gene are SNHLY and FYNNEI. The CDR3 totals 14 residues. This CDR3 reads CASRAGRSNEKLFF. CDR3 bases: TGTGCCAGCAGGGCAGGCCGAAGTAATGAAAAACTGTTTTTT.

This clone was seen once. The rearrangement links TRBV28 to TRBJ1-1; possibly TRBD1 for D (5 bases). Germline-derived CDR1 and CDR2 are MDHEN and SYDVKM. Trimming took off 2 bases at V and 4 bases at J, with 8 bases between the two ends. CDR3 length equals 13 residues. Written as DNA, the CDR3 is TGTGCCAGCAGTTTAGGGGGGATCACTGAAGCTTTCTTT. This sequence encodes CASSLGGITEAFF.

The V gene is TRBV23-1, the J gene TRBJ2-7, with D unresolved. Being an ORF, TRBV23-1 has a function that is uncertain. Trimming shortened V by 3 bases and J by 0 bases, and 6 bases separated the two germline ends. CDR3 length: 13 amino acids. This CDR3 reads CASSHGCSYEQYF. CDR3 coding DNA: TGCGCCAGCAGTCACGGGTGCTCCTACGAGCAGTACTTC.

The V call is TRBV5-1, the J call TRBJ1-1; tentatively, D is TRBD1 (6 bases). The CDR3 spans 16 residues. Germline CDR1 and CDR2: SGHRS and YFSETQ. V was shortened by 0 bases and J by 3 bases, with 15 bases between the two germline ends. CDR3 sequence (DNA): TGCGCCAGCAGCTTGGTGGGGGGCGCGGAGGACACTGAAGCTTTCTTT. Protein product: CASSLVGGAEDTEAFF.

The chain recombines TRBV7-9 with TRBJ1-2; 10 bases align to TRBD1. The CDR3 contains 16 residues. Germline trimming cut 1 base from V and 3 bases from J; bases unmatched to any gene: 5. The germline gives CDR1 SEHNR, CDR2 FQNEAQ (reference sequence). The DNA for the CDR3 is TGTGCCAGCAGCTTAGGGGACAGGGGATCCTACTATGGCTACACCTTC. This codes for CASSLGDRGSYYGYTF.

The sample holds a few counts of this clone. The V call is TRBV25-1, the J call TRBJ1-4; D not certain. CDR1 is MGHDK and CDR2 is SYGVNS in the germline V gene. V lost 3 bases and J 1 base, leaving 6 bases between the germline ends. The length of the CDR3 is 14 residues. This chain's CDR3 is CASSDEGTNEKLFF. The CDR3 nucleotides are TGTGCCAGCAGTGATGAGGGAACTAATGAAAAACTGTTTTTT.

The J gene is TRBJ2-5, the V gene TRBV21-1; TRBD1 is taken as the D call from the table, unchecked against the DNA. TRBV21-1 is a pseudogene locus. The CDR3 is 15 amino acids. CDR3: CASSKASGTQETQYF. In DNA, the CDR3 is TGTGCCAGCAGCAAAGCGTCAGGAACACAAGAGACCCAGTACTTC.

In its sample, this clone was seen a few times. The chain carries TRBV6-1 and TRBJ1-3; no definite D call. Trimming removed 0 bases at V and 4 bases at J, with 10 bases between. Germline assignment: CDR1 MNHNS and CDR2 SASEGT. The CDR3 runs 15 residues. The chain's CDR3 is CASSEAPSGGNTIYF. CDR3 DNA: TGTGCCAGCAGTGAAGCCCCGTCGGGGGGAAACACCATATATTTT.

This clone showed up just once. This chain joins TRBV13 and TRBJ1-1; TRBD1 aligns across 8 bases. V trimming: 0 bases; J trimming: 3 bases; junction bases outside the gene matches: 9. Per the germline V gene, CDR1 is PRHDT and CDR2 is FYEKMQ (reference sequence). This CDR3 is 17 amino acids long. The CDR3 DNA reads as TGTGCCAGCAGCTTAGGAGCGACAGGGGTGTCGGACACTGAAGCTTTCTTT. It yields the protein CASSLGATGVSDTEAFF.

The chain has TRBV4-2 and TRBJ1-3; D is unclear. Germline CDR1 reads LGHNA; CDR2 reads YNFKEQ. The CDR3 has 16 residues. V gave up 1 base and J gave up 0 bases, with 10 bases separating them. CDR3 loop: CASSQAASNSGNTIYF. The CDR3 region has the DNA TGTGCCAGCAGCCAAGCGGCCAGTAACTCTGGAAACACCATATATTTT.

The chain recombines TRBV6-6 with TRBJ1-4; D unresolved. The ends were cut back, 6 bases at V and 4 bases at J, with 9 bases in the middle. The CDR3 totals 13 residues. Germline-derived CDR1 and CDR2 are MNHNY and SVGAGI (reference sequence). CDR3 protein: CASRGSDNEKLFF. In DNA form, the CDR3 reads TGTGCCAGCAGAGGGTCGGATAATGAAAAACTGTTTTTT.

The V call is TRBV5-1, the J call TRBJ1-1; D is ambiguous. Between the trimmed V and J ends, which lost 4 bases and 1 base, there was a span of 14 bases. Germline CDR1 SGHRS, CDR2 YFSETQ. CDR3 length: 15 amino acids. The CDR3 reads CASSPEAVSNTEAFF. CDR3 bases: TGCGCCAGCAGCCCGGAGGCCGTTTCGAACACTGAAGCTTTCTTT.

The chain links TRBV5-4 to TRBJ1-2; no definite D call. Trimming pared 1 base from V and 8 bases from J, leaving 12 bases between. The length of the CDR3 is 13 residues. Germline values: CDR1 SGHNT, CDR2 YYREEE (reference sequence). CDR3 protein: CASSLKTKEGYTF. Here the CDR3 DNA reads TGTGCCAGCAGCTTGAAGACAAAGGAGGGCTACACCTTC.

The chain's CDR3 is CASSYEARQMNTEAFF. The CDR3 nucleotides are TGTGCCAGCAGTTACGAGGCGCGGCAGATGAACACTGAAGCTTTCTTT. The rearrangement links TRBV6-8 to TRBJ1-1; D is undetermined. The V gene's germline CDR1 is MNHGY and CDR2 SAAAGT. Between the trimmed V and J ends, which lost 2 bases and 0 bases, there was a span of 13 bases. There are 16 residues in the CDR3.

The CDR3 nucleotides are TGTGCCAGCTCACCAACTCCCACAGGGGGCAAGAACGAGCAGTACTTC. Translating gives CASSPTPTGGKNEQYF. The V gene is TRBV18, the J gene TRBJ2-5, with 9 bases that match TRBD1. Gene TRBJ2-7 matches the end of the DNA better, so the J call may be wrong. The CDR3 totals 16 residues. Per germline, CDR1 KGHSH and CDR2 LQKENI.

V is TRBV7-2 and J is TRBJ1-3; D is uncertain. The CDR3 spans 13 residues. The V and J ends lost 3 bases and 3 bases respectively, with 6 bases between them. The V gene's germline CDR1 is SGHTA and CDR2 FQGNSA. The CDR3 here is CASSFGYGNTIYF. CDR3 coding DNA: TGTGCCAGCAGCTTTGGGTATGGAAACACCATATATTTT.

V is TRBV5-4 and J is TRBJ2-5; D possibly corresponds to TRBD2 (7 bases). The V end was cut by 6 bases, the J end by 3 bases, with 18 bases between. Germline V lookup: CDR1 SGHNT, CDR2 YYREEE (reference sequence). CDR3 length: 15 amino acids. DNA for the CDR3: TGTGCCAGCACCCGAGGGGGGGTCCCCGAAGAGACCCAGTACTTC. Protein: CASTRGGVPEETQYF.

The chain joins TRBV4-1 to TRBJ1-3; D not resolved. The CDR3 length is 16 residues. Germline CDR1 is MGHRA and CDR2 is YSYEKL. Trimming stripped 0 bases from V and 2 bases from J, with 11 bases between. For the CDR3, the DNA is TGCGCCAGCAGCCAAGAGGGCACGGCGACTGGAAACACCATATATTTT. Its protein product is CASSQEGTATGNTIYF.

The chain combines TRBV24-1 with TRBJ2-5; 12 bases fit TRBD2. Germline assignment: CDR1 KGHDR and CDR2 SFDVKD. The CDR3 loop spans 17 amino acids. Trimming at V came to 1 base and at J to 1 base, leaving 3 bases not matched to a gene. CDR3 sequence (DNA): TGTGCCACCAGTGATTTCTCTAGCGGGGGGGGCCAAGAGACCCAGTACTTC. Translating gives CATSDFSSGGGQETQYF.

J is TRBJ1-2 and V is TRBV7-9, with D tentatively TRBD1 (5 bases). The CDR3 sequence is 14 residues long. Trimming cost V 5 bases and J 4 bases, with 14 bases left between them. The germline V gene has CDR1 SEHNR and CDR2 FQNEAQ (reference sequence). The CDR3 here is CASSPREGLYGYTF. The CDR3 coding sequence is TGTGCCAGCAGCCCCAGGGAGGGGCTCTATGGCTACACCTTC.